A single sample is the source of the 27 T cell receptor beta chains below, sequenced in a study of blood T cell repertoires in COVID-19. Data came from immunoSEQ multiplex PCR; TCRdb stores just in-frame clones and leaves some out. The sample lists about 190,000 clones, roughly four fifths occurring once. Material: peripheral blood. The origin of the receptors is a woman aged 35 to 49 with acute or convalescent COVID-19.

Regarding this clone: The sample holds other DNA sequences that translate to the same CDR3. The chain recombines TRBV27 with TRBJ2-7; D may be TRBD1 (6 bases). The V end lost 5 bases, the J end lost 0 bases, and 11 bases lay between the germline ends. Germline lookup yields CDR1 MNHEY and CDR2 SMNVEV (reference sequence). This CDR3 region has 14 residues. In DNA form, the CDR3 reads TGTGCCAGCAGTCCCACAGGGTCCTCCTACGAGCAGTACTTC. Protein: CASSPTGSSYEQYF.

This chain joins TRBV5-1 and TRBJ2-1; 8 bases match TRBD1. The CDR3 runs to 14 residues. V shed 4 bases, J shed 7 bases, and the junction held 7 bases outside the gene matches. The germline gives CDR1 SGHRS, CDR2 YFSETQ. This CDR3 is CASSDDRTGNEQFF. DNA for the CDR3: TGCGCCAGCAGCGACGACAGGACAGGGAATGAGCAGTTCTTC.

The chain has TRBV2 and TRBJ1-2, with a possible D match to TRBD1 (6 bases). This CDR3 spans 14 amino acids. Germline CDR1 is SNHLY and CDR2 is FYNNEI. The V gene lost 9 bases and the J gene lost 4 bases, with 18 bases spanning the gap. CDR3 region: CARDLGQGFYGYTF. CDR3 nucleotide sequence: TGTGCCAGGGATCTCGGGCAGGGGTTCTATGGCTACACCTTC.

Note on this clone: The junction does not match germline at one end; this may be a read error. V and J are TRBV5-6 and TRBJ2-7; 8 bases fit TRBD2. The germline gives CDR1 SGHDT, CDR2 YYEEEE. CDR3 length equals 12 residues. The CDR3 region has the DNA TGTGCCAGCAGCCCGGGGGGGCAGGGCAGGCACTTC. Residues: CASSPGGQGRHF.

This chain links TRBV30 with TRBJ2-3; 7 nucleotides agree with TRBD2. The CDR3 loop spans 13 amino acids. The germline CDR1 and CDR2 sequences are GTSNPN and SVGIG (reference sequence). V shed 0 bases, J shed 4 bases, and the junction held 1 base outside the gene matches. CDR3 sequence reads: CAWSVLASDTQYF. CDR3 DNA: TGTGCCTGGAGTGTACTAGCGTCAGATACGCAGTATTTT. The variable domain in full, completed from reference TRBV30 and TRBJ2-3, reads SQTIHQWPATLVQPVGSPLSLECTVEGTSNPNLYWYRQAAGRGLQLLFYSVGIGQISSEVPQNLSASRPQDRQFILSSKKLLLSDSGFYLCAWSVLASDTQYFGPGTRLTVL.

The chain employs TRBV9 and TRBJ1-2; 7 nucleotides line up with TRBD1. V gave up 4 bases and J gave up 3 bases; unmatched junction bases: 3. The CDR3 is made up of 13 amino acids. Germline CDR1 is SGDLS and CDR2 is YYNGEE. In DNA form, the CDR3 reads TGTGCCAGCAGCCCGGGGACAGACTATGGCTACACCTTC. This codes for CASSPGTDYGYTF.

V and J are TRBV28 and TRBJ1-1; TRBD1 is a possible D gene (5 bases). This CDR3 region has 15 residues. The V gene's germline CDR1 is MDHEN and CDR2 SYDVKM. V was shortened by 4 bases and J by 5 bases, with 17 bases between the two germline ends. As DNA, the CDR3 is TGTGCCAGCAGTTGGCCTGCGGGGGTAGGGACTGAAGCTTTCTTT. This translates into CASSWPAGVGTEAFF.

J is TRBJ2-3 and V is TRBV5-1; TRBD1 aligns across 7 bases. This CDR3 spans 16 amino acids. The trim removed 3 bases at V and 2 bases at J, leaving 9 bases unmatched. Germline V gene lookup returns CDR1 SGHRS and CDR2 YFSETQ. In nucleotides, the CDR3 is TGCGCCAGCAGCTGGACAGGCGGCTACTCCACAGATACGCAGTATTTT. Translating gives CASSWTGGYSTDTQYF.

V gene TRBV2 combines with J gene TRBJ2-4; 9 bases fit TRBD2. Germline lookup yields CDR1 SNHLY and CDR2 FYNNEI. The CDR3 totals 12 residues. The V segment lost 6 bases and the J segment 11 bases; nucleotides outside the gene matches: 5. The chain's CDR3 is CASRASGDFQYF. DNA for the CDR3: TGTGCCAGCAGGGCTAGCGGGGATTTTCAGTACTTC.

The V and J genes are TRBV10-3 and TRBJ2-7; 13 bases are shared with TRBD2. V dropped 11 bases and J dropped 13; count of bases not matched to a gene: 17. Germline CDR1 and CDR2: ENHRY and SYGVKD. The CDR3 loop spans 14 amino acids. As DNA, the CDR3 is TGTGCCTCTGGACTAGCGGGAGAGCCTACCCCCAATTACTTC. Its translation: CASGLAGEPTPNYF.

This clone showed up just a few times. The chain couples TRBV7-2 to TRBJ2-1, with TRBD2 matching 15 bases. This CDR3 region has 15 residues. V trimming: 5 bases; J trimming: 6 bases; junction bases outside the gene matches: 2. Germline V gene data show CDR1 as SGHTA and CDR2 as FQGNSA. CDR3 residues: CASSQGLAGGNEQFF. Written as DNA, the CDR3 is TGTGCCAGCAGCCAGGGACTAGCGGGGGGCAATGAGCAGTTCTTC.

The V and J genes are TRBV7-3 and TRBJ2-7; TRBD2 is a possible D gene (5 bases). The length of the CDR3 is 14 residues. Deletions cut 5 bases from V and 6 bases from J, with 17 bases between. CDR1 SGHTA and CDR2 FQGTGA come from the germline V gene. This chain's CDR3 is CASSPSVGVGEQYF. The CDR3 DNA reads TGTGCCAGCAGCCCCTCGGTCGGGGTAGGCGAGCAGTACTTC.

The chain combines TRBV3-1 (or the pseudogene TRBV3-2) with TRBJ2-2; possible D gene TRBD2, 6 bases. The length of the CDR3 is 14 residues. The germline CDR1 and CDR2 sequences are LGHDT and YNNKEL (reference sequence). The germline V and J ends were trimmed by 7 bases and 1 base, with 10 bases remaining between them. CDR3: CASKAGVNTGELFF. CDR3 nucleotide sequence: TGTGCCAGCAAAGCGGGCGTGAACACCGGGGAGCTGTTTTTT.

The chain is built from TRBV11-1 and TRBJ2-2; D is undetermined. This CDR3 contains 12 residues. The germline V and J ends were trimmed by 5 bases and 2 bases, with 3 bases remaining between them. Germline V CDR1 and CDR2: SGHAT, FQDESV (reference sequence). The CDR3 reads CASSLNTGELFF. For the CDR3, the DNA is TGTGCCAGCAGCCTTAACACCGGGGAGCTGTTTTTT.

The chain recombines TRBV27 with TRBJ2-7; unclear D gene. CDR1 MNHEY and CDR2 SMNVEV come from the germline V gene (reference sequence). This CDR3 region has 13 residues. V gave up 5 bases and J gave up 2 bases, with 10 bases separating them. The CDR3 protein is CASSPSPPYEQYF. Written as DNA, the CDR3 is TGTGCCAGCAGTCCTTCCCCTCCCTACGAGCAGTACTTC.

The chain joins TRBV12-3 or TRBV12-4 to TRBJ2-7; possible D gene TRBD1, 6 bases. CDR3 length: 13 residues. Trimming removed 6 bases from V and 6 bases from J, with 15 bases in between. CDR3 nucleotides: TGTGCCAGCAGCCCTGCAGGGGCCGGCGAGCAGTACTTC. Protein product: CASSPAGAGEQYF.

The chain couples TRBV18 to TRBJ2-7; no clear D gene. Trimming stripped 3 bases from V and 5 bases from J, with 8 bases between. The germline V gene has CDR1 KGHSH and CDR2 LQKENI. This CDR3 spans 12 amino acids. The CDR3 coding sequence is TGTGCCAGCTCACCCCTCCGGGACGAGCAGTACTTC. Amino acids: CASSPLRDEQYF. The full variable domain, in which reference TRBV18 and TRBJ2-7 provide the parts outside the CDR3, is NAGVMQNPRHLVRRRGQEARLRCSPMKGHSHVYWYRQLPEEGLKFMVYLQKENIIDESGMPKERFSAEFPKEGPSILRIQQVVRGDSAAYFCASSPLRDEQYFGPGTRLTVT.

CDR3 nucleotides: TGTGCCAGCAGTGAAACGGTGACAGGGGGTTATCAGCCCCAGCATTTT. It codes for CASSETVTGGYQPQHF. This chain joins TRBV6-1 and TRBJ1-5, with 9 bases aligning to TRBD1. From germline, CDR1 is MNHNS and CDR2 SASEGT. V lost 2 bases to trimming and J lost 5 bases; unmatched junction nucleotides: 7. The CDR3 runs to 16 residues.

Only a few counts were recorded for this clone. Other nucleotide sequences in the sample specify the same CDR3. This chain uses TRBV24-1 with TRBJ1-5; D is unclear. From germline, CDR1 is KGHDR and CDR2 SFDVKD. V lost 0 bases and J lost 7, with 3 bases in between. This CDR3 has 12 amino acids. CDR3 loop: CATSDLGQPQHF. In DNA, the CDR3 is TGTGCCACCAGTGATTTGGGCCAGCCCCAGCATTTT.

The chain uses TRBV28 and TRBJ2-7; tentatively, D is TRBD2 (5 bases). Trimming removed 5 bases from V and 7 bases from J, with 21 bases in between. The germline CDR1 and CDR2 sequences are MDHEN and SYDVKM. The CDR3 length is 15 residues. CDR3 nucleotide sequence: TGTGCCAGCAGTGAGGGCCAACTAGTCGGGAAGGAGCAGTACTTC. This translates into CASSEGQLVGKEQYF.

This chain links TRBV6-4 with TRBJ2-7, with unresolved D. The length of the CDR3 is 10 residues. V lost 5 bases to trimming and J lost 6 bases, with 5 bases between them. The germline V gene has CDR1 MRHNA and CDR2 SNTAGT. This CDR3 is CASSLLEQYF. The CDR3 region has the DNA TGTGCCAGCAGTCTCCTCGAGCAGTACTTC.

The chain links TRBV18 to TRBJ1-1, with D perhaps matching TRBD1 (6 bases). The V gene's germline CDR1 is KGHSH and CDR2 LQKENI. The CDR3 covers 15 residues. V shed 2 bases and J shed 3 bases, with 13 bases lying between them. The CDR3 region has the DNA TGTGCCAGCTCACCAACAGGGACCGAGGACACTGAAGCTTTCTTT. This translates into CASSPTGTEDTEAFF.

CDR3 loop: CAGGQGLLPYF. The CDR3, as DNA: TGTGCCGGTGGACAGGGCCTCTTACCGTACTTC. The gene calls are TRBV2 and TRBJ2-7, with 8 positions matching TRBD1. CDR1 is SNHLY, CDR2 FYNNEI, per germline. The CDR3 contains 11 residues. Germline trimming cut 11 bases from V and 12 bases from J; bases unmatched to any gene: 12.

The chain links TRBV4-1 to TRBJ1-5; 10 positions match TRBD1. CDR3 length: 16 residues. Germline values: CDR1 MGHRA, CDR2 YSYEKL. J was trimmed by 0 bases and V by 5 bases; bases with no gene match: 4. The CDR3 region is CASSARQGASNQPQHF. In nucleotides, the CDR3 is TGCGCCAGCAGCGCCAGACAGGGGGCTAGCAATCAGCCCCAGCATTTT.

This chain connects TRBV6-5 to TRBJ2-1, with 9 bases aligning to TRBD2. The length of the CDR3 is 14 residues. CDR1 is MNHEY, CDR2 SVGAGI, per germline. V dropped 2 bases and J dropped 10; count of bases not matched to a gene: 6. The CDR3 loop reads CASSYRLAGGEQFF. The CDR3 region has the DNA TGTGCCAGCAGTTACAGGTTGGCGGGGGGGGAGCAGTTCTTC.

With respect to this clone: Other DNA sequences of this sample code for an identical CDR3. The rearrangement joins TRBV15 to TRBJ1-5; 7 positions agree with TRBD1. The junction had 3 bases not matched to a gene; V was cut back by 5 bases and J by 5 bases. Germline CDR1 is LNHNV and CDR2 is YYDKDF (reference sequence). CDR3 length equals 13 residues. CDR3 in amino acids: CATSLTGDQPQHF. The CDR3 region has the DNA TGTGCCACCAGCCTTACAGGGGATCAGCCCCAGCATTTT.

CDR3 coding DNA: TGCGCCAGCAGCATATCGAACACCGGGGAGCTGTTTTTT. Its protein product is CASSISNTGELFF. The J gene is TRBJ2-2, the V gene TRBV5-1; D is uncertain. V lost 4 bases, J lost 0 bases, and 4 bases lay in between. Germline V gives CDR1 SGHRS, CDR2 YFSETQ. This CDR3 comprises 13 residues. Complete variable domain (other parts from reference TRBV5-1 and TRBJ2-2): KAGVTQTPRYLIKTRGQQVTLSCSPISGHRSVSWYQQTPGQGLQFLFEYFSETQRNKGNFPGRFSGRQFSNSRSEMNVSTLELGDSALYLCASSISNTGELFFGEGSRLTVL.